This T cell receptor beta chain was recorded in a study of blood T cells in healthy people across ages. The CDR3 consists of 15 residues. Germline values: CDR1 SGHDT, CDR2 YYEEEE. Trimming left V 0 bases short and J 3 bases short, with 13 bases between. Next came a second PCR, run for about 6 to 12 cycles, which used a sample-barcoded 5' primer along with a J-beta primer mix. Each CDR3 protein gets one entry after TCRdb re-called the 5' RACE reads with MiXCR. The data contain around 500,000 distinct CDR3 sequences, about 28% of them singletons. A further study also used this sample, focusing on T cells of mothers and their children. That work states: The entire RNA extract went into cDNA synthesis at 1.5 ug per 15 ul. Related mother-child pairs shared marginally more repertoire than unrelated pairs, though not significantly.

Input material: blood. The chain has TRBV5-6 and TRBJ2-7; weak D call: TRBD2 (7 bases). This sequence originates from a boy between 2 and 10 years old in good health. The DNA for the CDR3 is TGTGCCAGCAGCTTGGATGGGGGGGGGCACTACGAGCAGTACTTC. This translates into CASSLDGGGHYEQYF.